This TCR beta chain emerged from a study of blood T cell repertoires in COVID-19. Study-level background: Cohort 3 recovery required two negative PCRs, clearance, or symptom resolution. COVID-19 samples collected from the United States, Italy and Spain covered acute and convalescent phases.

Per the study methods: Researchers report that nucleated cell counts were estimated from reference gene primer amplification. The protocol was immunoSEQ multiplex PCR, while the TCRdb copy is restricted to in-frame clones and leaves out a portion. That table is the source of V, J and clone size, and D and trimming were worked out from the DNA. Counted here are 330,000 or so clones, around 87% occurring once; the ten biggest clones make up 1.5% to 2.5%. Assignment of participants to cohorts was predicated upon participant-reported clinical history. CDR1 KGHSH and CDR2 LQKENI come from the germline V gene. V was pared by 3 bases and J by 2 bases, with 12 bases between. This CDR3 has 15 residues.

The chain is built from TRBV18 and TRBJ2-3; possibly TRBD2 for D (5 bases). The receptor was derived from a middle-aged man in a cohort exposed to, infected with or recovered from COVID-19 (not recorded which). The material sequenced was PBMCs or T cells enriched from blood (not recorded which). The CDR3 DNA sequence: TGTGCCAGCTCACCCCCCGGGGTAAACACAGATACGCAGTATTTT. Protein product: CASSPPGVNTDTQYF.